This record concerns one T cell receptor beta chain sequence. Its antigen is as yet unknown. From the RT-PCR reads, TCRdb called clonotypes with MiXCR, one entry per CDR3 protein. The table shows around 250,000 distinct CDR3 sequences, with 10% to 15% occurring only once. These data come from a study of response to subunit inactivated influenza vaccine. Study-wide results and caveats: Few new T cells, the authors suggested, are recruited by each seasonal influenza vaccination.

The trim removed 7 bases at V and 6 bases at J, leaving 11 bases unmatched. Germline CDR1 reads SNHLY; CDR2 reads FYNNEI. The CDR3 consists of 14 residues. The source of this sequence is a man between 45 and 60 years old who received an inactivated influenza vaccine. The V call is TRBV2, the J call TRBJ2-7; 8 bases agree with TRBD2. The starting material was non-naive T cells sorted from PBMCs, obtained approximately 15 days before vaccination. CDR3 in amino acids: CASNFGLAAGEQYF. CDR3 sequence (DNA): TGTGCCAGCAATTTCGGACTAGCAGCGGGCGAGCAGTACTTC.